One T cell receptor beta chain is described in this entry. Its antigen is unidentified. RNA extraction was followed by reverse transcription into cDNA, which acted as the sequencing template. Here immunoSEQ multiplex PCR was the method, and the copy in TCRdb shows in-frame clones only, minus some. Of under 200,000 clones listed, about three fifths are singletons. Germline V gene lookup returns CDR1 SGHRS and CDR2 YFSETQ. V lost 4 bases, J lost 6 bases, and 8 bases stayed unmatched. The CDR3 spans 16 residues. The treatment was: oral pan-JAK inhibitor, 5-10 mg twice daily. Sampling of alopecia areata patients yielded lesional scalp punch biopsies as well as peripheral blood. This sample was taken from a study of CD8+ T cells in alopecia areata. Study-level points and caveats: Clonality was higher in lesional than normal scalp, especially in alopecia totalis/universalis. Tofacitinib produced a significant decrease in scalp clonality and in expanded CD8+ clones among the top 100. A large proportion of expanded lesional clones were detected persisting in scalp and blood during tofacitinib.

This TCR was recovered from a human donor with alopecia areata. The gene calls are TRBV5-1 and TRBJ2-1, with 12 bases matching TRBD2. The sample consisted of CD4+ T cells sorted from blood, taken at week 4, from a patient treated with tofacitinib. The CDR3 coding sequence is TGCGCCAGCAGCCCCTTAAGGACTAGCGGGATCAATGAGCAGTTCTTC. Its protein is CASSPLRTSGINEQFF.